These 3 T cell receptor beta chains were sequenced from one sample in a study of early T cells in non-severe SARS-CoV-2 infection. TCRdb re-derived calls from the 5' RACE reads in MiXCR, one entry per CDR3 protein. This sample has about 42,000 distinct CDR3 sequences; less than 8.5% occur once, and the top ten carry approximately 4.5%. Material for sequencing was whole blood. The origin of the receptors is an adult who was a healthcare worker with PCR-confirmed SARS-CoV-2 infection or an uninfected control (not recorded which).

Ten or more counts support this clonotype. This chain links TRBV27 with TRBJ2-1; no firm D call. CDR3 length: 14 amino acids. Germline values: CDR1 MNHEY, CDR2 SMNVEV (reference sequence). Trimming removed 5 bases from V and 0 bases from J, with 8 bases in between. The CDR3 here is CASSPISSYNEQFF. The CDR3, as DNA: TGTGCCAGCAGTCCGATAAGCTCCTACAATGAGCAGTTCTTC.

This clonotype was counted at least ten times. The rearrangement uses TRBV5-1 and TRBJ1-1; no clear D gene. CDR1 and CDR2 (germline): SGHRS, YFSETQ. This CDR3 has 14 amino acids. The ends were cut back, 5 bases at V and 0 bases at J, with 11 bases in the middle. The CDR3 DNA sequence: TGCGCCAGCAGTCTAGGAGTTTTGAACACTGAAGCTTTCTTT. Amino acids: CASSLGVLNTEAFF. The complete variable domain, with remaining parts taken from reference TRBV5-1 and TRBJ1-1, reads KAGVTQTPRYLIKTRGQQVTLSCSPISGHRSVSWYQQTPGQGLQFLFEYFSETQRNKGNFPGRFSGRQFSNSRSEMNVSTLELGDSALYLCASSLGVLNTEAFFGQGTRLTVV.

This clonotype was seen ten or more times. This chain's CDR3 is CASGEGAWNTGELFF. As DNA, the CDR3 is TGTGCCAGCGGAGAGGGGGCTTGGAACACCGGGGAGCTGTTTTTT. The chain is built from TRBV6-6 and TRBJ2-2; 7 nucleotides line up with TRBD1. Germline CDR1 is MNHNY and CDR2 is SVGAGI (reference sequence). J lost 1 base, V lost 8 bases, and 7 bases had no gene match. CDR3 size: 15 residues.